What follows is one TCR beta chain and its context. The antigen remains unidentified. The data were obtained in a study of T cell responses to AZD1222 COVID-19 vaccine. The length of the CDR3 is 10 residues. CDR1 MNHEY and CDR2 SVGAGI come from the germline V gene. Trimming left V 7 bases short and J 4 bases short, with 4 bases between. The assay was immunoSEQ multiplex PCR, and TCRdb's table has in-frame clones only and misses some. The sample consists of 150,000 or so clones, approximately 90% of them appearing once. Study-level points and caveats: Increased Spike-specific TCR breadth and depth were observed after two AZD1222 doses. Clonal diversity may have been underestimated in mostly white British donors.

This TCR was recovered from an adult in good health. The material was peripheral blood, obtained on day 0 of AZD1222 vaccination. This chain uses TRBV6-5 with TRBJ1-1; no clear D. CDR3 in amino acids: CASTLTEAFF. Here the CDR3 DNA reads TGTGCCAGCACCCTCACTGAAGCTTTCTTT.